This T cell receptor (beta chain) was sequenced in a study of blood T cell repertoires in COVID-19. V was cut by 0 bases and J by 10 bases, with 8 bases left in between. CDR1 is SGHRS and CDR2 is YFSETQ in the germline V gene. The CDR3 covers 12 residues. TCRdb keeps only in-frame clones here, not all; method: immunoSEQ multiplex PCR. The table has roughly 290,000 clones, around 90% seen once; the top ten hold more than 6%. The specimen sequenced was peripheral blood. The chain is built from TRBV5-1 and TRBJ2-1; D may be TRBD2 (5 bases). The sequence came from a woman between 25 and 40 years old with COVID-19, enrolled during active disease. CDR3: CASSLGGLEQFF. The CDR3 nucleotides are TGCGCCAGCAGCTTGGGAGGACTGGAGCAGTTCTTC. Combining the CDR3 with reference TRBV5-1 and TRBJ2-1 gives the whole variable domain KAGVTQTPRYLIKTRGQQVTLSCSPISGHRSVSWYQQTPGQGLQFLFEYFSETQRNKGNFPGRFSGRQFSNSRSEMNVSTLELGDSALYLCASSLGGLEQFFGPGTRLTVL.